Listed below are T cell receptor beta chains from one sample, sequenced in a study of blood T cell repertoires in COVID-19. Measured with immunoSEQ multiplex PCR; TCRdb has only the in-frame clones, and not every one. The data show 230,000 or so clones, more than 65% seen once. The sequencing sample was made of peripheral blood. These receptors were obtained from a man aged 45-65 years with active or convalescent COVID-19. CDR3s include the opening cysteine and the closing phenylalanine or tryptophan. Each record gives: D gene, V gene, J gene, clone size, CDR3 protein, CDR3 DNA. D genes are given only for firm matches. Size values are once, few and many counts, or a class for expanded clones, and some rows have none.

d_call: TRBD1; v_call: TRBV5-1; j_call: TRBJ1-1; clone_size: -; cdr3_aa: CASSSGQGATEAFF; cdr3_nt: TGCGCCAGCAGCTCGGGACAGGGGGCGACTGAAGCTTTCTTT
d_call: TRBD1; v_call: TRBV15; j_call: TRBJ1-1; clone_size: -; cdr3_aa: CATSRLRQGEAFF; cdr3_nt: TGTGCCACCAGCAGGCTTCGACAGGGTGAAGCTTTCTTT
d_call: TRBD2; v_call: TRBV19; j_call: TRBJ2-1; clone_size: -; cdr3_aa: CASSSLAATYNEQFF; cdr3_nt: TGTGCCAGTAGTAGCCTAGCGGCTACCTACAATGAGCAGTTCTTC
d_call: -; v_call: TRBV5-6; j_call: TRBJ2-1; clone_size: -; cdr3_aa: CASRLFGGGSYNEQFF; cdr3_nt: TGTGCCAGCAGGCTTTTTGGGGGAGGCTCCTACAATGAGCAGTTCTTC
d_call: TRBD1; v_call: TRBV19; j_call: TRBJ1-5; clone_size: -; cdr3_aa: CASSNRDRGFLKNQPQHF; cdr3_nt: TGTGCCAGTAGTAACCGGGACAGGGGGTTCCTAAAAAATCAGCCCCAGCATTTT
d_call: -; v_call: TRBV5-6; j_call: TRBJ2-1; clone_size: -; cdr3_aa: CASSSPPRRNEQFF; cdr3_nt: TGTGCCAGCAGCTCACCACCCAGGAGGAATGAGCAGTTCTTC
d_call: -; v_call: TRBV15; j_call: TRBJ1-4; clone_size: -; cdr3_aa: CATSRTRGTGEKLFF; cdr3_nt: TGTGCCACCAGCAGAACCAGGGGAACGGGTGAAAAACTGTTTTTT
d_call: TRBD2; v_call: TRBV7-3; j_call: TRBJ2-3; clone_size: -; cdr3_aa: CASSLTSERTDTQYF; cdr3_nt: TGTGCCAGCAGCTTGACTAGCGAGCGGACAGATACGCAGTATTTT
d_call: -; v_call: TRBV5-1; j_call: TRBJ1-2; clone_size: -; cdr3_aa: CASSLTGGSYGYTF; cdr3_nt: TGCGCCAGCAGCTTAACCGGGGGAAGCTATGGCTACACCTTC
d_call: TRBD1; v_call: TRBV19; j_call: TRBJ2-7; clone_size: -; cdr3_aa: CASSGTGPYKSYEQYF; cdr3_nt: TGTGCCAGTAGCGGGACAGGGCCTTACAAATCCTACGAGCAGTACTTC
d_call: TRBD1; v_call: TRBV5-1; j_call: TRBJ2-7; clone_size: -; cdr3_aa: CASSLEGTEYEQYF; cdr3_nt: TGCGCCAGCAGCTTGGAGGGGACAGAATACGAGCAGTACTTC
d_call: TRBD1; v_call: TRBV18; j_call: TRBJ1-2; clone_size: few; cdr3_aa: CASSPSRQGTYGYTF; cdr3_nt: TGTGCCAGCTCACCTTCCCGACAGGGAACTTATGGCTACACCTTC
d_call: TRBD1; v_call: TRBV6-5; j_call: TRBJ1-1; clone_size: -; cdr3_aa: CASSSEDRAYTEAFF; cdr3_nt: TGTGCCAGCAGTTCTGAGGACAGGGCGTACACTGAAGCTTTCTTT
d_call: TRBD1; v_call: TRBV12-5; j_call: TRBJ1-2; clone_size: few; cdr3_aa: CASGLVPPGQGPTNYGYTF; cdr3_nt: TGTGCTAGTGGTTTGGTACCCCCGGGACAGGGACCTACAAACTATGGCTACACCTTC
d_call: -; v_call: TRBV5-4; j_call: TRBJ2-1; clone_size: once; cdr3_aa: CASSRDYNEQFF; cdr3_nt: TGTGCCAGCAGCCGGGATTACAATGAGCAGTTCTTC
d_call: -; v_call: TRBV5-1; j_call: TRBJ1-1; clone_size: once; cdr3_aa: CASSPVRANTEAFF; cdr3_nt: TGCGCCAGCAGCCCCGTGAGGGCGAACACTGAAGCTTTCTTT
d_call: -; v_call: TRBV12-2; j_call: TRBJ2-1; clone_size: few; cdr3_aa: CASRLRDRVYNEQFF; cdr3_nt: TGTGCAAGTCGCTTAAGGGACAGAGTCTACAATGAGCAGTTCTTC
d_call: TRBD1; v_call: TRBV19; j_call: TRBJ2-7; clone_size: -; cdr3_aa: CASSRQGGPYEQYF; cdr3_nt: TGTGCCAGTAGTAGACAGGGGGGCCCCTACGAGCAGTACTTC
d_call: -; v_call: TRBV27; j_call: TRBJ1-5; clone_size: -; cdr3_aa: CASRKNSYNQPQHF; cdr3_nt: TGTGCCAGCAGAAAAAACAGCTACAATCAGCCCCAGCATTTT
d_call: TRBD1; v_call: TRBV6-5; j_call: TRBJ2-7; clone_size: -; cdr3_aa: CASSKQGPYEQYF; cdr3_nt: TGTGCCAGCAGTAAACAGGGGCCCTACGAGCAGTACTTC
d_call: -; v_call: TRBV10-3; j_call: TRBJ2-1; clone_size: -; cdr3_aa: CAINDYGGPYNEQFF; cdr3_nt: TGTGCCATCAACGACTACGGGGGGCCCTACAATGAGCAGTTCTTC
d_call: -; v_call: TRBV18; j_call: TRBJ1-2; clone_size: -; cdr3_aa: CASSPAELNYGYTF; cdr3_nt: TGTGCCAGCTCACCGGCGGAGCTTAACTATGGCTACACCTTC
d_call: TRBD1; v_call: TRBV2; j_call: TRBJ2-2; clone_size: -; cdr3_aa: CASSEWGTGSDTGELFF; cdr3_nt: TGTGCCAGCAGCGAATGGGGGACAGGGAGCGACACCGGGGAGCTGTTTTTT
d_call: -; v_call: TRBV12-3/TRBV12-4; j_call: TRBJ2-7; clone_size: few; cdr3_aa: CASSPLPMREQYF; cdr3_nt: TGTGCCAGCAGTCCCCTGCCCATGAGGGAGCAGTACTTC
d_call: TRBD1; v_call: TRBV19; j_call: TRBJ2-1; clone_size: -; cdr3_aa: CASRKGGTGGPSGDNEQFF; cdr3_nt: TGTGCCAGTAGAAAAGGGGGGACAGGGGGCCCTTCAGGCGACAATGAGCAGTTCTTC
d_call: TRBD2; v_call: TRBV10-3; j_call: TRBJ2-2; clone_size: -; cdr3_aa: CAISGGGASTGELFF; cdr3_nt: TGTGCCATCAGTGGCGGGGGGGCGAGCACCGGGGAGCTGTTTTTT
d_call: TRBD2; v_call: TRBV4-2; j_call: TRBJ2-3; clone_size: -; cdr3_aa: CASSPQGDSGGSPDTQYF; cdr3_nt: TGTGCCAGCAGCCCACAAGGGGATAGCGGGGGTAGTCCAGATACGCAGTATTTT
d_call: -; v_call: TRBV29-1; j_call: TRBJ1-2; clone_size: -; cdr3_aa: CSVAATNYGYTF; cdr3_nt: TGCAGCGTTGCCGCGACTAACTATGGCTACACCTTC
d_call: TRBD1; v_call: TRBV9; j_call: TRBJ2-3; clone_size: once; cdr3_aa: CASVSQGKDTDTQYF; cdr3_nt: TGTGCCAGCGTCTCACAGGGGAAAGACACAGATACGCAGTATTTT
d_call: -; v_call: TRBV24-1; j_call: TRBJ2-1; clone_size: once; cdr3_aa: CATSVAAGAEEQFF; cdr3_nt: TGTGCCACCAGTGTCGCCGCGGGGGCAGAAGAGCAGTTCTTC
d_call: -; v_call: TRBV29-1; j_call: TRBJ2-5; clone_size: -; cdr3_aa: CSVGTQETQYF; cdr3_nt: TGCAGCGTTGGGACACAAGAGACCCAGTACTTC
d_call: TRBD1; v_call: TRBV5-1; j_call: TRBJ2-5; clone_size: -; cdr3_aa: CASSSRTGGETQYF; cdr3_nt: TGCGCCAGCAGCTCCCGGACAGGGGGGGAGACCCAGTACTTC
d_call: -; v_call: TRBV5-6; j_call: TRBJ2-7; clone_size: -; cdr3_aa: CASSLGRAEQYF; cdr3_nt: TGTGCCAGCAGCTTGGGCAGGGCCGAGCAGTACTTC
d_call: TRBD2; v_call: TRBV29-1; j_call: TRBJ2-4; clone_size: -; cdr3_aa: CSVAASGGGIQYF; cdr3_nt: TGCAGCGTTGCGGCTAGCGGGGGTGGCATTCAGTACTTC
d_call: -; v_call: TRBV7-3; j_call: TRBJ2-7; clone_size: few; cdr3_aa: CASSLEGGSDHPYEQYF; cdr3_nt: TGTGCCAGCAGCTTAGAAGGCGGGTCTGACCATCCCTACGAGCAGTACTTC
d_call: -; v_call: TRBV6-5; j_call: TRBJ1-3; clone_size: -; cdr3_aa: CASRDRNTIYF; cdr3_nt: TGTGCCAGCAGAGACAGAAACACCATATATTTT
d_call: -; v_call: TRBV5-1; j_call: TRBJ1-2; clone_size: -; cdr3_aa: CASQGLTTNYGYTF; cdr3_nt: TGCGCCAGCCAGGGCCTCACCACTAACTATGGCTACACCTTC
d_call: TRBD2; v_call: TRBV7-2; j_call: TRBJ2-5; clone_size: -; cdr3_aa: CASTETARGGHETQYF; cdr3_nt: TGTGCCAGCACCGAGACGGCGCGGGGGGGCCACGAGACCCAGTACTTC
d_call: -; v_call: TRBV4-3; j_call: TRBJ1-1; clone_size: -; cdr3_aa: CASSQDQYTEAFF; cdr3_nt: TGCGCCAGCAGCCAAGATCAATACACTGAAGCTTTCTTT
d_call: TRBD2; v_call: TRBV7-2; j_call: TRBJ2-7; clone_size: -; cdr3_aa: CASSLVREVEQYF; cdr3_nt: TGTGCCAGCAGCTTAGTACGGGAGGTCGAGCAGTACTTC
d_call: TRBD1; v_call: TRBV2; j_call: TRBJ1-4; clone_size: -; cdr3_aa: CASSQRQGPGELFF; cdr3_nt: TGTGCCAGCAGCCAACGACAGGGTCCAGGGGAACTGTTTTTT